This T cell receptor (beta chain) was retrieved from a study of beta chain features in type 1 diabetes. For the study at large: Age, gender and cell yields were alike across patients and healthy donors. Study outcomes and limitations: Type 1 diabetes patients had TCRB CDR3s that were shorter (moderately but significantly so) in all four CD4+ subsets.

CD45RO/CCR7/CD25/CD127/CD95/CD27 sorting isolated CD4+ naive, central memory, regulatory and stem cell-like memory cells. This clone was seen a few times. The antigen is not known. As every portion of the isolated RNA was reverse transcribed, the sequencing read expressed TCRB transcripts. Read counts averaged approximately 3.5 million for samples of naive, central memory and regulatory T cells. The assay was immunoSEQ multiplex PCR, and TCRdb's table has in-frame clones only and misses some. The sample lists around 170,000 clones; around 9.7% were seen once. Germline-derived CDR1 and CDR2 are SNHLY and FYNNEI. Losses at the gene ends were 4 bases for V and 1 base for J; bases not matched to a gene: 3. This CDR3 comprises 14 residues.

This clonotype was sampled from a woman aged 30 to 39 with type 1 diabetes. The chain is built from TRBV2 and TRBJ1-1; TRBD1 agrees at 7 bases. Material: central memory CD4+ T cells from blood. CDR3 coding DNA: TGTGCCAGCAGTGTCCGACAGGGGAACACTGAAGCTTTCTTT. Protein: CASSVRQGNTEAFF. The whole variable domain, filled in from reference TRBV2 and TRBJ1-1, reads EPEVTQTPSHQVTQMGQEVILRCVPISNHLYFYWYRQILGQKVEFLVSFYNNEISEKSEIFDDQFSVERPDGSNFTLKIRSTKLEDSAMYFCASSVRQGNTEAFFGQGTRLTVV.